The sequence of this T cell receptor beta chain was determined in a study of CD8 T cells in Susac syndrome. Whole-study results and caveats: There was no clonal expansion in the CD4+ T cell repertoires of Susac syndrome.

About this clonotype itself: Its antigen is not known.

Random hexamers served to reverse transcribe roughly 0.45 to 1 ug RNA. MiXCR was run by TCRdb on the immunoSEQ multiplex PCR reads, yielding one entry per CDR3 protein. The sample has 71,000 or so distinct CDR3 sequences, 93% seen once. Germline assignment: CDR1 LNHNV and CDR2 YYDKDF (reference sequence). This CDR3 has 15 amino acids. V gave up 2 bases and J gave up 4 bases, with 14 bases separating them. Negative isolation yielded the CD8+ and CD4+ T cells, while FACS enriched the TEMRA cells. The receptor comes from a human donor with Susac syndrome. V is TRBV15 and J is TRBJ1-1; a possible D gene is TRBD1 (5 bases). The material sequenced was CD4+ T cells from PBMCs. The CDR3 DNA follows: TGTGCCACCAGCAGAATCCCCAGGGCGGGCACTGAAGCTTTCTTT. As protein: CATSRIPRAGTEAFF.